Below, 21 T cell receptor beta chains from the same sample are listed, as sequenced in a study of control samples from healthy donors and cancer patients (dated by TCRdb to 2020 to 2022). The library was produced with the immunoSEQ multiplex PCR assay. Imported from immuneACCESS, the table was reduced by TCRdb to in-frame sequences with V and J called. These copies leave out some clones; in studies compared against another copy, an unresolved V gene accounts for under half, and the cause of the remainder is not known. Here the sample has about 52,000 clones; 85% to 95% occur a single time. The ten largest clones represent approximately 2.4% of the sample. Sequencing was done on a sample of blood. The receptors here all came from a young man in good health.

V and J are TRBV3-1 (or the pseudogene TRBV3-2) and TRBJ2-1; TRBD2 matches at 9 bases. The ends lost 4 bases at V and 5 bases at J; junction bases unmatched: 12. The CDR3 runs 17 residues. CDR1 is LGHDT, CDR2 YNNKEL, per germline (reference sequence). The DNA of the CDR3 is TGTGCCAGCAGCCCTACCGGGGGGACTAGCAGACACAATGAGCAGTTCTTC. This translates into CASSPTGGTSRHNEQFF.

The chain couples TRBV28 to TRBJ1-4, with D possibly matching TRBD1 (6 bases). CDR1 and CDR2 from the germline V gene are MDHEN and SYDVKM. Trimming removed 7 bases from V and 7 bases from J, with 19 bases in between. The CDR3 runs to 15 residues. The CDR3 DNA reads TGTGCCAGCACCACTTCGGGGGGGGCGATTGAAAAACTGTTTTTT. Translated: CASTTSGGAIEKLFF. Full variable domain (outside the CDR3, taken from reference TRBV28 and TRBJ1-4): DVKVTQSSRYLVKRTGEKVFLECVQDMDHENMFWYRQDPGLGLRLIYFSYDVKMKEKGDIPEGYSVSREKKERFSLILESASTNQTSMYLCASTTSGGAIEKLFFGSGTQLSVL.

A few counts support this clone. The V call is TRBV15, the J call TRBJ2-2; D possibly corresponds to TRBD1 (6 bases). The germline CDR1 and CDR2 sequences are LNHNV and YYDKDF (reference sequence). The V and J ends lost 1 base and 4 bases respectively, with 16 bases between them. This CDR3 is built from 17 residues. Here the CDR3 DNA reads TGTGCCACCAGCAGAGGACGCCGGTCAGGGGTCACCGGGGAGCTGTTTTTT. This translates into CATSRGRRSGVTGELFF.

This clone was picked up one time. J is TRBJ1-2 and V is TRBV6-2 or TRBV6-3, with TRBD1 matching over 8 bases. This CDR3 has 17 amino acids. CDR1 and CDR2 (germline): MNHEY, SVGEGT. V was pared by 0 bases and J by 2 bases, with 8 bases of the junction left unmatched. The CDR3 nucleotides read TGTGCCAGCAGTTACTCGCTCCGGGACAGGTGGAACTATGGCTACACCTTC. Its translation: CASSYSLRDRWNYGYTF.

The rearrangement links TRBV6-5 to TRBJ1-1, with no clear D. The ends were cut back, 0 bases at V and 6 bases at J, with 11 bases in the middle. From germline, CDR1 is MNHEY and CDR2 SVGAGI. CDR3 length equals 14 residues. For the CDR3, the DNA is TGTGCCAGCAGTTACTCGACGTCTAACTCTGAAGCTTTCTTT. The encoded protein is CASSYSTSNSEAFF.

This sequence joins TRBV6-5 and TRBJ2-7; the D gene is possibly TRBD2 (6 bases). V was shortened by 4 bases and J by 4 bases, with 8 bases between the two germline ends. The CDR3 totals 12 residues. The germline V gene encodes CDR1 MNHEY and CDR2 SVGAGI. The chain's CDR3 is CASSSTRYEQYF. In DNA form, the CDR3 reads TGTGCCAGCAGTTCGACTAGGTACGAGCAGTACTTC.

The rearrangement links TRBV14 to TRBJ2-1; D gene unclear. The CDR3 loop spans 12 amino acids. V was cut by 1 base and J by 7 bases, with 5 bases left in between. Germline V CDR1 and CDR2: SGHDN, FVKESK. The CDR3 protein is CASSQVGNEQFF. DNA for the CDR3: TGTGCCAGCAGCCAAGTGGGTAATGAGCAGTTCTTC.

The chain carries TRBV11-2 and TRBJ2-5, with no clear D. The CDR3 totals 15 residues. Germline CDR1 reads SGHAT; CDR2 reads FQNNGV. Deletions cut 4 bases from V and 5 bases from J, with 17 bases between. The CDR3 loop reads CASSSPGAWRETQYF. CDR3 DNA: TGTGCCAGCAGCTCCCCTGGCGCGTGGCGGGAGACCCAGTACTTC.

V gene TRBV6-6 combines with J gene TRBJ1-1, with a weak D call TRBD1 (6 bases). The CDR3 has 13 amino acids. Germline V gene lookup returns CDR1 MNHNY and CDR2 SVGAGI (reference sequence). Trimming took 10 bases from V and 0 from J, leaving 12 bases between them. This chain's CDR3 is CATTDSMNTEAFF. CDR3 DNA: TGTGCCACCACGGACAGCATGAACACTGAAGCTTTCTTT.

The rearrangement uses TRBV5-1 and TRBJ2-3; D unclear. Trimming took off 0 bases at V and 0 bases at J, with 8 bases between the two ends. Germline V gene data show CDR1 as SGHRS and CDR2 as YFSETQ. The CDR3 length is 15 residues. In nucleotides, the CDR3 is TGCGCCAGCAGCTTGGCCGACAAGAGCACAGATACGCAGTATTTT. Residues: CASSLADKSTDTQYF.

The chain recombines TRBV7-2 with TRBJ2-2; TRBD2 matches 8 bases. The germline V gene encodes CDR1 SGHTA and CDR2 FQGNSA. V trimming: 2 bases; J trimming: 5 bases; junction bases outside the gene matches: 7. CDR3 length equals 16 residues. CDR3 protein: CASSLNGGRLTGELFF. CDR3 DNA: TGTGCCAGCAGCTTAAACGGCGGGAGGCTAACCGGGGAGCTGTTTTTT.

V and J are TRBV27 and TRBJ1-2, with D possibly TRBD1 on 5 matching bases. This CDR3 comprises 12 residues. From germline, CDR1 is MNHEY and CDR2 SMNVEV (reference sequence). V dropped 3 bases and J dropped 8 bases, with 10 bases sitting between them. CDR3 nucleotide sequence: TGTGCCAGCAGTTTCGGGGGGGAGGGCTACACCTTC. It specifies CASSFGGEGYTF.

The chain carries TRBV5-6 and TRBJ2-7, with 9 nucleotides matching TRBD2. This CDR3 comprises 15 residues. The V gene end was trimmed by 0 bases and the J gene end by 3 bases; junction bases not matched to a gene: 4. CDR1 is SGHDT and CDR2 is YYEEEE in the germline V gene. CDR3 region: CASSLGAGGLYEQYF. CDR3 DNA: TGTGCCAGCAGCTTGGGAGCGGGAGGTCTCTACGAGCAGTACTTC.

This chain uses TRBV27 with TRBJ2-2; D is perhaps TRBD1 (5 bases). CDR1 is MNHEY and CDR2 is SMNVEV in the germline V gene (reference sequence). CDR3 length: 16 amino acids. Trimming cost V 3 bases and J 2 bases, with 13 bases left between them. The CDR3 DNA reads as TGTGCCAGCAGTTTCGAAGCAGGGCGAAACACCGGGGAGCTGTTTTTT. Residues: CASSFEAGRNTGELFF.

The chain links TRBV24-1 to TRBJ2-3; perhaps TRBD2 as D (5 bases). Trimming cost V 0 bases and J 4 bases, with 16 bases left between them. Germline V gives CDR1 KGHDR, CDR2 SFDVKD. The CDR3 has 17 amino acids. The CDR3: CATSDLNGEKGPDTQYF. The DNA for the CDR3 is TGTGCCACCAGTGATTTGAACGGGGAGAAGGGTCCAGATACGCAGTATTTT.

The J gene is TRBJ2-3, the V gene TRBV4-3; D remains unclear. The CDR3 spans 13 residues. Germline V gene sequence: CDR1 LGHNA, CDR2 YSLEER. V lost 3 bases and J lost 5, with 9 bases in between. CDR3 residues: CASSQQALDTQYF. CDR3 DNA: TGCGCCAGCAGCCAGCAAGCCCTAGATACGCAGTATTTT.

In this sample, this clone turned up once. J is TRBJ2-3 and V is TRBV9; D gene uncertain. Germline-derived CDR1 and CDR2 are SGDLS and YYNGEE. V lost 3 bases and J lost 4, with 9 bases in between. The CDR3 contains 13 residues. For the CDR3, the DNA is TGTGCCAGCAGCGGTGGCTTTCCAGATACGCAGTATTTT. Amino acid sequence: CASSGGFPDTQYF.

This sequence joins TRBV7-2 and TRBJ1-5; 8 bases are a match to TRBD1. The CDR3 contains 18 residues. V shed 5 bases, J shed 0 bases, and the junction held 12 bases outside the gene matches. Per germline, CDR1 SGHTA and CDR2 FQGNSA. The CDR3 protein is CASSPRDRISYSNQPQHF. DNA of the CDR3: TGTGCCAGCAGCCCCCGGGACAGGATTTCGTATAGCAATCAGCCCCAGCATTTT. The variable domain in full, with the rest retrieved from reference TRBV7-2 and TRBJ1-5, is GAGVSQSPSNKVTEKGKDVELRCDPISGHTALYWYRQSLGQGLEFLIYFQGNSAPDKSGLPSDRFSAERTGGSVSTLTIQRTQQEDSAVYLCASSPRDRISYSNQPQHFGDGTRLSIL.

The chain has TRBV13 and TRBJ1-3; D gene ambiguous. The CDR3 totals 12 residues. Germline V gene data show CDR1 as PRHDT and CDR2 as FYEKMQ (reference sequence). Trimming shortened V by 1 base and J by 8 bases, and 6 bases separated the two germline ends. Here the CDR3 reads CASSLAQDTIYF. CDR3 bases: TGTGCCAGCAGCTTAGCGCAAGACACCATATATTTT.

V gene TRBV5-1 combines with J gene TRBJ2-4, with TRBD1 matching over 10 bases. The junction had 1 base not matched to a gene; V was cut back by 2 bases and J by 5 bases. From germline, CDR1 is SGHRS and CDR2 YFSETQ. The CDR3 has 14 residues. CDR3 protein: CASSLGTGENIQYF. The DNA of the CDR3 is TGCGCCAGCAGCTTAGGGACAGGGGAAAACATTCAGTACTTC.

The chain joins TRBV10-3 to TRBJ2-5, with D uncertain. CDR1 ENHRY and CDR2 SYGVKD come from the germline V gene. Trimming left V 4 bases short and J 4 bases short, with 7 bases between. The CDR3 runs 12 residues. CDR3 protein: CAISVAGETQYF. CDR3 bases: TGTGCCATCAGTGTAGCCGGAGAGACCCAGTACTTC.